This T cell receptor beta chain was sequenced during a study of T cells in localized non-small cell lung cancer. Assay used: immunoSEQ multiplex PCR; TCRdb lists only in-frame clones, some missing. The repertoire holds about 54,000 clones, roughly four fifths seen once, with 15% to 20% in the top ten. V was clipped by 0 bases and J by 8 bases, with 19 bases between them. Germline V gene sequence: CDR1 SQVTM, CDR2 ANQGSEA. There are 16 residues in the CDR3. The source was peripheral blood, collected before any cancer treatment. The TCR sequence derives from a female donor aged 60 or older with stage II squamous cell lung carcinoma. The chain couples TRBV29-1 to TRBJ1-4; a possible D gene is TRBD1 (5 bases). The CDR3 DNA sequence: TGCAGCGTTGAAGATCCGGGAAACCGGGACGGGGAAAAACTGTTTTTT. Protein product: CSVEDPGNRDGEKLFF.